This T cell receptor beta chain was sequenced during a study of STAT5B mutations in CD4+ large granular lymphocyte leukemia (dated by TCRdb to 2021 to 2024). About the study as a whole: Among healthy controls, the CDR3 'QG' motif was associated with a particular HLA allele. The study compared the TCRbeta repertoires of patients with CD4+ T-cell large granular lymphocyte leukemia against the TCRbeta repertoires of healthy blood donors. The purity of purified fractions was confirmed by flow cytometry on FACSCanto II or FACSVerse to exceed 95% among lymphocytes.

Study-wide findings and limitations: Data were not HLA-matched; higher clonality in CD4+ versus CD8+ T-LGLL could reflect the relatively small sample size. Greater clonality appeared to be present in CD4-sorted patient repertoires than in healthy CD4+ repertoires, and the difference was retained after the putative leukemic clones were removed. Main leukemic clonotypes were private to each patient, although around 25% of the main leukemic clonotypes were found at low frequency in the non-leukemic repertoires of other patients. TRBV06-family usage was enriched among the top patient clones (8/27) compared with healthy controls (2/35).

This clone has more than one count but fewer than ten. Its antigen is not yet known. No much larger clone exists at a distance of one base, and base qualities are not known. The immunoSEQ assay at survey resolution was used to sequence TCRbeta rearrangements from genomic DNA. Per the source publication's procedure: In the TCR sequencing data, the lowest productive clonotype frequency that could be detected was 2.59 x 10-5. Only productive TCRbeta rearrangements, meaning sequences that were complete and in-frame, were kept for the analyses. Sample clonality was computed as Simpson clonality in the immunoSEQ Analyzer version 3.0. Clones were binned by frequency as very rare, small, medium, large (1-20%) or hyperexpanded (>20%). OLGA 1.2.3 estimated generation probabilities, VDJtools produced V-gene circos plots, VDJdb was queried for specificities, and GLIPH identified CDR3 motifs. In its TCRdb copy, this immuneACCESS table keeps in-frame sequences only and misses some clones. Where compared with another copy, unresolved V genes explain less than half of these, and the others have no known cause. That table supplies the V and J calls and clone size; D and trimming were determined from the DNA. In this sample the table shows about 30,000 clones, 74% of which occur a single time. The ten largest clones add up to about 0.95% of the sample.

From its cysteine to its phenylalanine, the CDR3 spans 14 amino acids. Only the CDR3 DNA stays, 42 bases, in frame from base 1. CDR1 and CDR2, per the germline V gene (reference sequence), are LNHDA and SQIVND. V loses 6 bases, J loses 6 bases, and the germline ends lie 15 bases apart. Buffy coats from roughly 40 blood donors, supplied by the Finnish Red Cross blood service, were used as healthy controls. All TCR-sequenced material derived from peripheral blood: patient blood samples and healthy donor buffy coats. Ficoll-Hypaque gradient centrifugation was used to isolate peripheral blood mononuclear cells. Magnetic purification was used to isolate CD4+ cells from the buffy coats of the healthy controls. The Gentra Puregene Cell and Tissue kit was used to extract genomic DNA, and a Qubit 2.0 fluorometer was used to measure the amount of genomic DNA.

The sequencing input was CD4+ T cells from blood buffy coats. This sequence originates from a human donor in good health. The receptor chain draws on TRBV19 and TRBJ1-5, with TRBD1 tentatively as D gene (5 bases match). The DNA reads TGTGCCAGTAGCGTCCGGGGCGCAGGTCAGCCCCAGCATTTT. Protein translation: CASSVRGAGQPQHF.